Below are 10 T cell receptor beta chains sequenced from a single sample in a study of T cells in Graves' hyperthyroidism and ophthalmopathy. TCR beta CDR3 region amplification was performed from RNA transcripts. Primed by the HTBI set, a first-round RT-PCR was run on the TCR CDR3. TCRdb processed the multiplex PCR reads anew with MiXCR; each CDR3 protein has one entry. The sample has hundreds of thousands of distinct CDR3 sequences; about 20% are singletons. Sequenced material: blood. Every receptor here comes from a man aged 25-45 years with Graves' ophthalmopathy.

The V gene is TRBV7-6, the J gene TRBJ2-1, with 7 bases identical to TRBD1. Germline V lookup: CDR1 SGHVS, CDR2 FNYEAQ. After removal of 7 bases from V and 12 bases from J, the junction contained 15 bases not matched to a gene. This CDR3 has 14 amino acids. The CDR3 DNA reads as TGTGCCAGCAAGAATTCCGAGGGGCCAGGGGGGCAGTTCTTC. It yields the protein CASKNSEGPGGQFF.

The sample holds many counts of this clonotype. V and J are TRBV11-2 and TRBJ2-2; weak D call: TRBD2 (6 bases). This CDR3 has 15 residues. Trimming pared 2 bases from V and 5 bases from J, leaving 12 bases between. Germline V gene data show CDR1 as SGHAT and CDR2 as FQNNGV. CDR3 DNA: TGTGCCAGCAGCTTACGGCGGGATCGGACCGGGGAGCTGTTTTTT. Residues: CASSLRRDRTGELFF.

This clonotype was found many times. The V and J genes are TRBV11-2 and TRBJ2-1; D is unclear. Germline CDR1 SGHAT, CDR2 FQNNGV. The CDR3 has 15 residues. V lost 5 bases, J lost 4 bases, and 15 bases lay in between. The CDR3 region has the DNA TGTGCCAGCAGCCCCGACTTCGGGCTATACAATGAGCAGTTCTTC. This encodes CASSPDFGLYNEQFF.

This clonotype occurred many times. The chain recombines TRBV11-2 with TRBJ2-1, with D hard to call. There are 16 residues in the CDR3. Germline loops: CDR1 SGHAT, CDR2 FQNNGV. Trimming cost V 0 bases and J 2 bases, with 11 bases left between them. CDR3: CASSLDPEATYNEQFF. CDR3 DNA sequence: TGTGCCAGCAGCTTAGATCCTGAGGCTACCTACAATGAGCAGTTCTTC.

This clonotype was counted a single time. V gene TRBV6-1 combines with J gene TRBJ2-7; unclear D gene. CDR1 MNHNS and CDR2 SASEGT come from the germline V gene. The CDR3 contains 14 residues. V was clipped by 7 bases and J by 0 bases, with 13 bases between them. The CDR3 region is CASMLFASSYEQYF. In nucleotides, the CDR3 is TGTGCCAGCATGCTCTTTGCGAGCTCCTACGAGCAGTACTTC.

This clonotype appeared many times. The chain couples TRBV18 to TRBJ1-1; D not certain. The CDR3 covers 14 residues. Trimming shortened V by 3 bases and J by 4 bases, and 12 bases separated the two germline ends. CDR1 is KGHSH, CDR2 LQKENI, per germline. The CDR3 sequence is CASSPTPAGTEAFF. In DNA form, the CDR3 reads TGTGCCAGCTCACCGACACCGGCGGGCACTGAAGCTTTCTTT.

The genes are TRBV28 and TRBJ2-7; D might be TRBD2 (6 bases). The CDR3 sequence is 14 residues long. The V and J ends lost 6 bases and 3 bases respectively, with 15 bases between them. Germline CDR1 and CDR2: MDHEN and SYDVKM. This chain's CDR3 is CASSPTGLNYEQYF. The CDR3 coding sequence is TGTGCCAGCAGCCCAACGGGACTGAACTACGAGCAGTACTTC.

This clonotype was detected many times. The chain has TRBV2 and TRBJ2-1; 8 bases are shared with TRBD2. CDR1 is SNHLY and CDR2 is FYNNEI in the germline V gene. Unmatched junction bases numbered 7, after V lost 4 bases and J lost 8 bases. The CDR3 extends over 14 amino acids. CDR3 sequence: CASSGEDGGDEQFF. The CDR3 DNA reads TGTGCCAGCAGTGGTGAGGACGGGGGGGATGAGCAGTTCTTC.

This rearrangement joins TRBV20-1 to TRBJ2-2, with D possibly being TRBD1 (6 bases). V was cut by 6 bases and J by 6 bases, with 17 bases left in between. There are 14 residues in the CDR3. Germline V CDR1 and CDR2: DFQATT, SNEGSKA (reference sequence). CDR3 protein: CSARRDTSPGELFF. In DNA form, the CDR3 reads TGCAGTGCACGCCGGGACACCTCCCCCGGGGAGCTGTTTTTT.

In nucleotides, the CDR3 is TGCGCCAGCAGCCACCAAACTTCGGGGGCCTACGAGCAGTACTTC. Its protein product is CASSHQTSGAYEQYF. The genes are TRBV4-3 and TRBJ2-7; tentative D call: TRBD2 (6 bases). This CDR3 comprises 15 residues. The germline V gene has CDR1 LGHNA and CDR2 YSLEER. V lost 3 bases, J lost 2 bases, and 14 bases lay in between.